The 5 T cell receptor beta chains in this list originate from one sample, sequenced in a study of cytotoxic CD8 clonotypes in ibrutinib-treated CLL. Method: immunoSEQ multiplex PCR; TCRdb's copy keeps in-frame clones and lacks some. The data contain approximately 91,000 clones, roughly three quarters of them singletons. Sequenced here: PBMCs, sampled after 12 months of ibrutinib treatment. These receptors all stem from a human donor with chronic lymphocytic leukemia.

The chain employs TRBV19 and TRBJ1-2; TRBD1 is a possible D gene (5 bases). Deletions cut 7 bases from V and 4 bases from J, with 13 bases between. CDR1 LNHDA and CDR2 SQIVND come from the germline V gene (reference sequence). The CDR3 has 13 residues. The CDR3 DNA is TGTGCCAGTACCTACGCAGGGCCCTATGGCTACACCTTC. This gives the protein CASTYAGPYGYTF.

J is TRBJ2-5 and V is TRBV23-1; D is unclear. TRBV23-1 is labeled an ORF, and its function is uncertain. This CDR3 comprises 15 residues. Trimming cost V 2 bases and J 5 bases, with 15 bases left between them. This CDR3 reads CASSQVLAQTETQYF. CDR3 sequence (DNA): TGCGCCAGCAGTCAAGTTCTGGCCCAAACTGAGACCCAGTACTTC.

V gene TRBV6-6 combines with J gene TRBJ1-5; perhaps TRBD1 as D (5 bases). Per the germline V gene, CDR1 is MNHNY and CDR2 is SVGAGI (reference sequence). CDR3 length: 13 residues. Deletions cut 7 bases from V and 4 bases from J, with 11 bases between. The CDR3 protein is CASIREGNQPQHF. CDR3 bases: TGTGCCAGCATCCGAGAGGGGAATCAGCCCCAGCATTTT.

The chain uses TRBV18 and TRBJ2-5; D gene uncertain. Trimming took off 4 bases at V and 1 base at J, with 10 bases between the two ends. The germline CDR1 and CDR2 sequences are KGHSH and LQKENI. This CDR3 contains 14 residues. The CDR3 DNA follows: TGTGCCAGCTCACAAAACTCCCCCCAAGAGACCCAGTACTTC. Encoded protein: CASSQNSPQETQYF.

This clone was observed a few times. CDR3 DNA: TGCGCCAGCAGCGGACAGGGCTTGTATGGCTACACCTTC. This encodes CASSGQGLYGYTF. The chain links TRBV5-1 to TRBJ1-2; 8 nucleotides agree with TRBD1. Germline V gene data show CDR1 as SGHRS and CDR2 as YFSETQ. The CDR3 extends over 13 amino acids. V shed 4 bases and J 5 bases; nucleotides not matched to a gene: 4.